This is a list of T cell receptor beta chains from one sample in a study of regulatory T cells in long-lasting Graves disease. Each CDR3 protein gets one entry after TCRdb re-called the multiplex PCR reads with MiXCR. The data hold about 460,000 distinct CDR3 sequences, with around a fifth observed a single time. Sequencing used peripheral blood mononuclear cells (PBMCs), obtained when the disease was refractory, from a patient treated with antithyroid drugs. Receptors were obtained from a female donor with Graves disease. Both conserved end residues are part of each CDR3. Each record gives: V gene, D gene, clone size, CDR3 length, J gene, CDR3 protein, CDR3 DNA. A D gene is named only where the DNA matches it firmly. Not every row has a clone size; where given, it reads once, few, many or a size class.

V: TRBV12-5
D: TRBD2
size: few
length: 15
J: TRBJ2-7
CDR3: CASGLVSGSSYEQYF
DNA: TGTGCTAGTGGTTTGGTTAGCGGGAGCTCCTACGAGCAGTACTTC

V: TRBV5-1
D: NA
size: many
length: 16
J: TRBJ1-1
CDR3: CASSLRGVGDGTEAFF
DNA: TGCGCCAGCAGCCTCCGCGGAGTCGGGGATGGCACTGAAGCTTTCTTT

V: TRBV7-2
D: TRBD1
size: few
length: 14
J: TRBJ2-7
CDR3: CASSRTGQGYEQYF
DNA: TGTGCCAGCAGCCGCACCGGACAGGGGTACGAGCAGTACTTC

V: TRBV6-1
D: TRBD1
size: many
length: 14
J: TRBJ1-5
CDR3: CASRTRDSFQPQHF
DNA: TGTGCCAGCAGAACCCGGGACAGCTTTCAGCCCCAGCATTTT

V: TRBV28
D: TRBD2
size: many
length: 17
J: TRBJ2-4
CDR3: CASSFDTSGIAKNIQYF
DNA: TGTGCCAGCAGTTTCGATACTAGCGGAATAGCCAAAAACATTCAGTACTTC

V: TRBV5-4
D: TRBD2
size: NA
length: 17
J: TRBJ2-7
CDR3: CASSGGSREGPYSEQYF
DNA: TGTGCCAGCAGTGGGGGGAGCAGGGAGGGACCTTATTCCGAGCAGTACTTC

V: TRBV4-3
D: TRBD2
size: NA
length: 17
J: TRBJ2-5
CDR3: CASSQANGGEYQETQYF
DNA: TGCGCCAGCAGCCAAGCTAACGGGGGGGAGTACCAAGAGACCCAGTACTTC

V: TRBV6-2/TRBV6-3
D: TRBD1
size: NA
length: 14
J: TRBJ2-4
CDR3: CASSLSGGGNIQYF
DNA: TGTGCCAGCAGTTTATCAGGGGGCGGAAACATTCAGTACTTC

V: TRBV20-1
D: TRBD1
size: many
length: 15
J: TRBJ2-7
CDR3: CSAAPGQGAAYEQYF
DNA: TGCAGTGCTGCCCCGGGACAGGGGGCGGCCTACGAGCAGTACTTC

V: TRBV7-2
D: TRBD1
size: many
length: 14
J: TRBJ1-1
CDR3: CASSLTGGFTEAFF
DNA: TGTGCCAGCAGCTTGACAGGGGGCTTTACTGAAGCTTTCTTT

V: TRBV12-3/TRBV12-4
D: NA
size: few
length: 12
J: TRBJ2-5
CDR3: CASSRDRKTQYF
DNA: TGTGCCAGCAGTAGGGACCGAAAGACCCAGTACTTC

V: TRBV6-1
D: NA
size: many
length: 12
J: TRBJ1-1
CDR3: CASSRTPLEAFF
DNA: TGTGCCAGCAGTAGGACACCCCTTGAAGCTTTCTTT

V: TRBV10-3
D: NA
size: many
length: 12
J: TRBJ1-2
CDR3: CAIRSGDGSYTF
DNA: TGTGCCATCAGATCGGGGGATGGAAGCTACACCTTC

V: TRBV2
D: NA
size: many
length: 15
J: TRBJ1-5
CDR3: CASSDRGYSNQPQHF
DNA: TGTGCCAGCAGTGATCGGGGGTATAGCAATCAGCCCCAGCATTTT

V: TRBV6-1
D: TRBD1
size: many
length: 16
J: TRBJ1-5
CDR3: CATFRLRTGGNQPQHF
DNA: TGTGCCACTTTCCGCTTAAGGACAGGGGGCAATCAGCCCCAGCATTTT

V: TRBV2
D: TRBD1
size: many
length: 16
J: TRBJ1-2
CDR3: CASSVSAIQGNYGYTF
DNA: TGTGCCAGCAGTGTTTCGGCCATACAGGGGAACTATGGCTACACCTTC

V: TRBV2
D: TRBD1
size: many
length: 16
J: TRBJ1-5
CDR3: CASSPPSRGRNQPQHF
DNA: TGTGCCAGCAGCCCGCCGTCCAGGGGGAGGAATCAGCCCCAGCATTTT

V: TRBV19
D: NA
size: NA
length: 14
J: TRBJ2-7
CDR3: CASSTPGRSYEQYF
DNA: TGTGCCAGTAGTACTCCGGGACGGAGCTACGAGCAGTACTTC

V: TRBV12-3/TRBV12-4
D: TRBD2
size: NA
length: 15
J: TRBJ2-5
CDR3: CASRTSGGHPETQYF
DNA: TGTGCCAGCAGAACTAGCGGGGGGCATCCGGAGACCCAGTACTTC

V: TRBV20-1
D: NA
size: many
length: 13
J: TRBJ2-5
CDR3: CSVARTAQETQYF
DNA: TGCAGTGTCGCCCGGACAGCCCAAGAGACCCAGTACTTC

V: TRBV29-1
D: TRBD2
size: NA
length: 14
J: TRBJ2-7
CDR3: CSVEVAGDPGEQYF
DNA: TGCAGCGTTGAAGTAGCGGGGGACCCGGGCGAGCAGTACTTC

V: TRBV12-3/TRBV12-4
D: NA
size: many
length: 15
J: TRBJ1-5
CDR3: CASSLGRYSNQPQHF
DNA: TGCGCCAGCAGCCTAGGACGGTATAGCAATCAGCCCCAGCATTTT